This TCR beta chain emerged from a study of CD8 T cells in ankylosing spondylitis. Overall study results and limits: Certain motif variants had earlier appeared in reactive arthritis synovial fluid and blood. A motif in TCR beta, a set of roughly eight highly homologous variants, appeared characteristic of ankylosing spondylitis blood.

TCRdb analysed the 5' RACE reads with MiXCR anew, one entry per CDR3 protein. There are 220,000 or so distinct CDR3 sequences in the sample; approximately 16% occur only once, and roughly 46% lies in the top ten. The CDR3 totals 14 residues. From germline, CDR1 is MNHEY and CDR2 SMNVEV (reference sequence). V dropped 1 base and J dropped 3 bases, with 9 bases sitting between them. Note on this clonotype: Its antigen is currently unknown.

The sequenced sample consisted of blood, either unsorted or a sorted T cell fraction (not recorded which). This sequence originates from a male donor with ankylosing spondylitis. The V and J genes are TRBV27 and TRBJ1-2, with D perhaps TRBD1 (5 bases). CDR3 region: CASSLFGGDYGYTF. DNA for the CDR3: TGTGCCAGCAGTTTATTTGGGGGAGACTATGGCTACACCTTC.